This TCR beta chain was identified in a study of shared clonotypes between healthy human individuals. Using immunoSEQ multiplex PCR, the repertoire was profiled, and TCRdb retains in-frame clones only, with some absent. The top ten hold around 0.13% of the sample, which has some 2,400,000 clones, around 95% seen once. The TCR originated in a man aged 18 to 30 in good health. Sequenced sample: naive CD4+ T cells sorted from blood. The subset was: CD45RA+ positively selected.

The CDR3, as DNA: TGTGCCAGCAGTTACGCCGGGACAGGTAATTCCTACGAGCAGTACTTC. Translating it yields CASSYAGTGNSYEQYF. This sequence joins TRBV6-5 and TRBJ2-7; 8 positions agree with TRBD1. The CDR3 is 16 amino acids. Per the germline V gene, CDR1 is MNHEY and CDR2 is SVGAGI. V lost 2 bases, J lost 1 base, and 7 bases stayed unmatched.